A selection of T cell receptor beta chains follows, all from one sample in a study of PD-1 blockade in classical Hodgkin lymphoma. The assay was immunoSEQ multiplex PCR, and TCRdb's table has in-frame clones only and misses some. The sample carries about 27,000 clones, 78% recorded once. This material consisted of peripheral blood mononuclear cells (PBMCs), taken before the second cycle of nivolumab. The origin of the receptors is a human donor with classical Hodgkin lymphoma. Both conserved end residues are part of each CDR3. The D gene is left open where the match is weak. Only some rows state a clone size, as once, few, many or a class for expanded clones.

>TRBV18|TRBD1|TRBJ2-5|-
TGTGCCAGCTCACCTCGACAGGGCCCCCAAGAGACCCAGTACTTC
CASSPRQGPQETQYF
>TRBV18|TRBD1|TRBJ1-5|-
TGTGCCAGCTCACCACGAGGGACAGGTGATAGCAATCAGCCCCAGCATTTT
CASSPRGTGDSNQPQHF
>TRBV4-3|TRBD1|TRBJ2-2|-
TGCGCCAGCAGCCAAGATGTAGGGGGCTACGGGGAGCTGTTTTTT
CASSQDVGGYGELFF
>TRBV9|TRBD1|TRBJ1-1|-
TGTGCCAGCAGCGTAGTAGGACAGGGGTCCACTGAAGCTTTCTTT
CASSVVGQGSTEAFF
>TRBV14|-|TRBJ2-7|few
TGTGCCAGCACCGACGGGTACGAGCAGTACTTC
CASTDGYEQYF
>TRBV28|-|TRBJ2-4|once
TGTGCCAGCGCGACCCGACAGTTCCTAGCCAAAAACATTCAGTACTTC
CASATRQFLAKNIQYF
>TRBV6-1|-|TRBJ1-4|-
TGTGCCAGCAGTGAACATTCACTAACCGCAACTAATGAAAAACTGTTTTTT
CASSEHSLTATNEKLFF
>TRBV7-2|TRBD2|TRBJ2-7|-
TGTGCCAGCAGCCCGAACCCAGCGGGGGGGCCTACGGAGCAGTACTTC
CASSPNPAGGPTEQYF
>TRBV20-1|-|TRBJ2-1|once
TGCAGTGCTACTCTAGCTCATGAGCAGTTCTTC
CSATLAHEQFF
>TRBV11-3|-|TRBJ2-1|once
TGTGCCAGCAGCCAAGCACTCTACAGGGACGAGCAGTTCTTC
CASSQALYRDEQFF
>TRBV4-3|TRBD1|TRBJ1-1|once
TGCGCCAGCAGCCAAGAGCGGACAGGAGGTCGTACTGAAGCTTTCTTT
CASSQERTGGRTEAFF
>TRBV10-3|-|TRBJ2-1|-
TGTGCCATCAGTGAGAACTACAATGAGCAGTTCTTC
CAISENYNEQFF
>TRBV4-3|-|TRBJ2-6|-
TGCGCCAGCAGCCAAGTCGGTGGCTCTGGGGCCAACGTCCTGACTTTC
CASSQVGGSGANVLTF
>TRBV10-3|-|TRBJ2-2|-
TGTGCCATCAGTAGGGGGGGCAACACCGGGGAGCTGTTTTTT
CAISRGGNTGELFF